The rows below give T cell receptor beta chains drawn from one sample of a study of human CD8 memory T cell subsets. For each CDR3 protein, TCRdb gives one entry from its re-call of the 5' RACE reads, without DNA. Its clone listing holds about 10,000 distinct CDR3 sequences. The sequencing input was CD8+ stem-like memory T cells (TSCM and TCM) sorted from PBMCs. The receptors were gathered from a human donor in good health. The CDR3 runs from the conserved cysteine through the conserved F or W. Fields, in order: V gene, J gene, clone size, CDR3 protein. Rows may omit the clone size; those that give it use once, few, many or a size class.

v_call: TRBV19; j_call: TRBJ2-3; clone_size: .; cdr3_aa: CASSITFVSTDTQYF
v_call: TRBV28; j_call: TRBJ2-4; clone_size: .; cdr3_aa: CEGGQIVAKNIQYF
v_call: TRBV7-9; j_call: TRBJ2-1; clone_size: medium-sized; cdr3_aa: CASSPRKNEQFF
v_call: TRBV10-3; j_call: TRBJ1-2; clone_size: .; cdr3_aa: CAISGQGANYGYTF
v_call: TRBV28; j_call: TRBJ2-7; clone_size: .; cdr3_aa: CASSGIYEQYF
v_call: TRBV27; j_call: TRBJ2-1; clone_size: .; cdr3_aa: CASSSRDSSYNEQFF
v_call: TRBV18; j_call: TRBJ2-7; clone_size: .; cdr3_aa: CASSGLAGSEQYF
v_call: TRBV20-1; j_call: TRBJ2-3; clone_size: medium-sized; cdr3_aa: CSASMPTLGTDTQYF
v_call: TRBV7-9; j_call: TRBJ1-6; clone_size: .; cdr3_aa: CASSGTVSSYNSPLHF
v_call: TRBV4-3; j_call: TRBJ1-6; clone_size: .; cdr3_aa: CASSFNRDSPLHF